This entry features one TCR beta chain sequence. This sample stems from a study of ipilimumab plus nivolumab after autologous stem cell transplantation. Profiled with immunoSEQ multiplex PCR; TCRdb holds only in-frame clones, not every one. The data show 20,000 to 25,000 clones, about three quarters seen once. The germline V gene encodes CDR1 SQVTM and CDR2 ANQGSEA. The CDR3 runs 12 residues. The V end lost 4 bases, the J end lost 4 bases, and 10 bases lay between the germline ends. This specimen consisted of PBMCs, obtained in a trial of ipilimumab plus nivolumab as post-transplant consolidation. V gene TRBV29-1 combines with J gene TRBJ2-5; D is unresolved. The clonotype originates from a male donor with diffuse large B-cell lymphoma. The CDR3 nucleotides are TGCAGCGTTGGGTACAGTGGAGAGACCCAGTACTTC. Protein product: CSVGYSGETQYF.